This T cell receptor (beta chain) was recorded in a study of shared clonotypes between healthy human individuals. Background on the study: A donor's plate count was three for CD4 naive and three for CD4 memory; CD8 naive had two and CD8 memory one.

The naive CD8 population came from CD45RO-negative cells selected for CCR7, without terminally differentiated effector memory CD45RA+ cells. Study conclusions and caveats: The study found about 5.1% of naive CD4 clonotypes shared across a few donors.

The CDR3 is 17 residues long. Unmatched junction bases numbered 13, after V lost 1 base and J lost 4 bases. Per germline, CDR1 SQVTM and CDR2 ANQGSEA. On this clone: Antigen unknown.

The protocol was immunoSEQ multiplex PCR, while the TCRdb copy is restricted to in-frame clones and leaves out a portion. The profile shows under 850,000 clones, around 93% of them singletons. The source of this sequence is a man aged 25 to 45 in good health. This chain connects TRBV29-1 to TRBJ2-1, with 7 bases fitting TRBD2. Sequenced input: naive CD8+ T cells sorted from blood. The CDR3 reads CSVEGGGRERLYNEQFF. The CDR3 bases are TGCAGCGTTGAAGGGGGCGGGCGGGAGAGATTATACAATGAGCAGTTCTTC.